The 3 T cell receptor beta chains presented below share a single source sample, sequenced in a study of blood T cell repertoires in COVID-19. Clones were sequenced by immunoSEQ multiplex PCR, and TCRdb holds only the in-frame ones, with some missing. This table has 150,000 to 200,000 clones, around four fifths appearing once. Specimen: peripheral blood. Receptors were obtained from a man aged 25 to 40 with active or convalescent COVID-19.

This clone turned up a few times. The V and J genes are TRBV6-5 and TRBJ2-1; D is unresolved. The length of the CDR3 is 13 residues. Trimming left V 5 bases short and J 8 bases short, with 13 bases between. Per the germline V gene, CDR1 is MNHEY and CDR2 is SVGAGI. The CDR3 DNA reads as TGTGCCAGCAGTCTGAGCCGAGTTGATGAGCAGTTCTTC. It specifies CASSLSRVDEQFF.

CDR3 protein: CASSEAGAKTGANVLTF. The CDR3 DNA follows: TGTGCCAGCAGTGAGGCGGGGGCTAAGACCGGGGCCAACGTCCTGACTTTC. This chain links TRBV25-1 with TRBJ2-6, with a tentative D call TRBD2 (7 bases). This CDR3 contains 17 residues. Between the trimmed V and J ends, which lost 3 bases and 4 bases, there was a span of 16 bases. Germline CDR1 MGHDK, CDR2 SYGVNS.

The J gene is TRBJ1-3, the V gene TRBV4-1; D uncertain. The germline V and J ends were trimmed by 0 bases and 0 bases, with 15 bases remaining between them. Germline CDR1 reads MGHRA; CDR2 reads YSYEKL. CDR3 length equals 18 residues. CDR3 in amino acids: CASSQEGLSTLSGNTIYF. In DNA, the CDR3 is TGCGCCAGCAGCCAAGAAGGACTATCAACCCTCTCTGGAAACACCATATATTTT.